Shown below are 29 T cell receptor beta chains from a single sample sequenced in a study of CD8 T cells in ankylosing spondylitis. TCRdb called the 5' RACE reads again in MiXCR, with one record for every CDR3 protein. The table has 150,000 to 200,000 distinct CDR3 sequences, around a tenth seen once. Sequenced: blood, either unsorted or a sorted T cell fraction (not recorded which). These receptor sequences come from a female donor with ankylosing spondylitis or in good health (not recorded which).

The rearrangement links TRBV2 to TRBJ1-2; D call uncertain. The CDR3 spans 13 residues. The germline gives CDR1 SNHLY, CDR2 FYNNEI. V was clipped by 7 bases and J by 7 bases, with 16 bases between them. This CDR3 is CASKSMGVGGYTF. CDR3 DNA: TGTGCCAGCAAGTCGATGGGAGTAGGTGGCTACACCTTC.

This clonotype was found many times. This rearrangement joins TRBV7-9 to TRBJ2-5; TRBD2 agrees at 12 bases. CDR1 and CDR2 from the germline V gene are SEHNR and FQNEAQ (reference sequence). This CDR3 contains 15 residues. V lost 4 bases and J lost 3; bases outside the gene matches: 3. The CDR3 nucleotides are TGTGCCAGCAGCTCTAGCGGGAGGGAAGAAGAGACCCAGTACTTC. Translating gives CASSSSGREEETQYF. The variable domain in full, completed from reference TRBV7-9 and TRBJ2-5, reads DTGVSQNPRHKITKRGQNVTFRCDPISEHNRLYWYRQTLGQGPEFLTYFQNEAQLEKSRLLSDRFSAERPKGSFSTLEIQRTEQGDSAMYLCASSSSGREEETQYFGPGTRLLVL.

DNA of the CDR3: TGTGCCAGCAGCTTCGGAGGGACCCACCAGCCCCAGCATTTT. Amino acids: CASSFGGTHQPQHF. The J gene is TRBJ1-5, the V gene TRBV5-6, with D perhaps TRBD1 (5 bases). The ends were cut back, 2 bases at V and 7 bases at J, with 13 bases in the middle. CDR3 length: 14 residues. Germline V lookup: CDR1 SGHDT, CDR2 YYEEEE.

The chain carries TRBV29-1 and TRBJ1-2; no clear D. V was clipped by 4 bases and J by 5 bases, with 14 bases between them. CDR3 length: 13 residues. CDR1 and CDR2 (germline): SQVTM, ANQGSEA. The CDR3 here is CSVVRGSSYGYTF. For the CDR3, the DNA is TGCAGCGTTGTAAGAGGCAGCAGTTATGGCTACACCTTC. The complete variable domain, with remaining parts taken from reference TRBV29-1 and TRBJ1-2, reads SAVISQKPSRDICQRGTSLTIQCQVDSQVTMMFWYRQQPGQSLTLIATANQGSEATYESGFVIDKFPISRPNLTFSTLTVSNMSPEDSSIYLCSVVRGSSYGYTFGSGTRLTVV.

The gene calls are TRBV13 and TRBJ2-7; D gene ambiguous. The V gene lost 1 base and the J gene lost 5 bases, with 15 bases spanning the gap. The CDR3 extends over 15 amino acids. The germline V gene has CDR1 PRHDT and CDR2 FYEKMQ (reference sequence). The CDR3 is CASSLVGRSTDEQYF. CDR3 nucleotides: TGTGCCAGCAGCTTAGTTGGACGCAGCACGGACGAGCAGTACTTC.

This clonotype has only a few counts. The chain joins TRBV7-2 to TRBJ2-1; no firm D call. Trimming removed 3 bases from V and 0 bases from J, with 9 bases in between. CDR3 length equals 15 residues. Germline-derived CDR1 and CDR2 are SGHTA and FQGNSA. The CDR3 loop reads CASSFARSSYNEQFF. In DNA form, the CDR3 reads TGTGCCAGCAGCTTCGCCCGGAGCTCCTACAATGAGCAGTTCTTC.

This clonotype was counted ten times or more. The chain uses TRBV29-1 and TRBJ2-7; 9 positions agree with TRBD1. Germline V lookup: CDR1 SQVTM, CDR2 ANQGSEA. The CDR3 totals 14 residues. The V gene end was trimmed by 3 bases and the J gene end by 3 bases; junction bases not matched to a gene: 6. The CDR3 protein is CSVDEGQGFYEQYF. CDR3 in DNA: TGCAGCGTTGATGAGGGACAGGGTTTCTACGAGCAGTACTTC.

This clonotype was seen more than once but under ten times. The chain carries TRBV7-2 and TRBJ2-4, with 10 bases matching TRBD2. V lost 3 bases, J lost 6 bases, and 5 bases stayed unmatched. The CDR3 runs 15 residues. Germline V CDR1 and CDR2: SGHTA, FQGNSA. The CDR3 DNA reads TGTGCCAGCAGCTTCCCCGGGACTAGCGCAAACATTCAGTACTTC. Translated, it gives CASSFPGTSANIQYF.

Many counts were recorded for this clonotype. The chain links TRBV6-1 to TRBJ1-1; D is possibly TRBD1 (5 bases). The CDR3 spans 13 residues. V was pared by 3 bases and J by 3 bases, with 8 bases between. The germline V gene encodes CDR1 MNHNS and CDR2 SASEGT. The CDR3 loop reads CASSDRAHTEAFF. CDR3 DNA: TGTGCCAGCAGTGACAGGGCGCACACTGAAGCTTTCTTT.

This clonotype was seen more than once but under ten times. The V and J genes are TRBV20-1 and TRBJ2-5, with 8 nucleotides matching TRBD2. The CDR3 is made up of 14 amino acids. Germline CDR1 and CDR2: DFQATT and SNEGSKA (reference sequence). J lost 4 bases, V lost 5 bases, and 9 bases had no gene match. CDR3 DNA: TGCAGTGCTCCCGGGGTAGCGGGAAGAGAGACCCAGTACTTC. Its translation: CSAPGVAGRETQYF.

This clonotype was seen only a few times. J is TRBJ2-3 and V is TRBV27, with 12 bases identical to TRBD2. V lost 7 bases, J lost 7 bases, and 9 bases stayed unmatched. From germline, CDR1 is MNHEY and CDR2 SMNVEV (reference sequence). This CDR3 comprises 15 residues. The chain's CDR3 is CASKTSSGRAHTQYF. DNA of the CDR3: TGTGCCAGCAAGACATCTAGCGGGAGGGCCCATACGCAGTATTTT.

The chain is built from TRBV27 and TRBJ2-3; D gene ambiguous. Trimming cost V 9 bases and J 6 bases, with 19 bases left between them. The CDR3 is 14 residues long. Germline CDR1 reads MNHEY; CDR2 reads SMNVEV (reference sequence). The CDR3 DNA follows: TGTGCCAGTAATCTCCAAGTGTCTCCCGATACGCAGTATTTT. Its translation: CASNLQVSPDTQYF.

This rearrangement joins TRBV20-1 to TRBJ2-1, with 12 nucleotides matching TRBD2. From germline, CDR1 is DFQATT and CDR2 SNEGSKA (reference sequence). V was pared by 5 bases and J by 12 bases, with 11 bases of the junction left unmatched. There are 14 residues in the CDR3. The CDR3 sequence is CSARLAGELYVQFF. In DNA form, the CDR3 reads TGCAGTGCTCGACTAGCGGGAGAATTATATGTGCAGTTCTTC.

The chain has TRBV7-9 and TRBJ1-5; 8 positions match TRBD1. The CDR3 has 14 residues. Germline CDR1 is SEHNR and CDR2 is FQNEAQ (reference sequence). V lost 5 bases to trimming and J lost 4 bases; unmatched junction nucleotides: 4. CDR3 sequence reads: CASSPDRENQPQHF. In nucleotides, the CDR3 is TGTGCCAGCAGCCCGGACAGGGAGAATCAGCCCCAGCATTTT.

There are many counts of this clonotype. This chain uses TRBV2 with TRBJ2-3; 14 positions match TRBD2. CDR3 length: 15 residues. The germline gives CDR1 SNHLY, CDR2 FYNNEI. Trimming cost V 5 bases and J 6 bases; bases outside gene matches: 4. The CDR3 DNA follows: TGTGCCAGCAGTCAGGGACTAGCGGGAGCCGATACGCAGTATTTT. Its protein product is CASSQGLAGADTQYF.

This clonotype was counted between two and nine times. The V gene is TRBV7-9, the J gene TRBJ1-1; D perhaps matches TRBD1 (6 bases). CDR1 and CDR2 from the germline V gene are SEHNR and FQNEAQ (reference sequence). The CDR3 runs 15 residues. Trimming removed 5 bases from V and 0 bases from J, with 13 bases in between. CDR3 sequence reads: CASSPRGQVNTEAFF. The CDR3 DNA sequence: TGTGCCAGCAGCCCACGGGGGCAGGTGAACACTGAAGCTTTCTTT.

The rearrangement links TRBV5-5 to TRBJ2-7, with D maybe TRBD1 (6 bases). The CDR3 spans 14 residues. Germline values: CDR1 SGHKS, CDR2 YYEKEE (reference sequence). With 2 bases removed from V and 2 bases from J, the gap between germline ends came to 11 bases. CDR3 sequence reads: CASSFFTGPYEQYF. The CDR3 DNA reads TGTGCCAGCAGCTTTTTTACAGGGCCCTACGAGCAGTACTTC. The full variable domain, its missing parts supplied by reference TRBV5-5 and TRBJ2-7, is DAGVTQSPTHLIKTRGQQVTLRCSPISGHKSVSWYQQVLGQGPQFIFQYYEKEERGRGNFPDRFSARQFPNYSSELNVNALLLGDSALYLCASSFFTGPYEQYFGPGTRLTVT.

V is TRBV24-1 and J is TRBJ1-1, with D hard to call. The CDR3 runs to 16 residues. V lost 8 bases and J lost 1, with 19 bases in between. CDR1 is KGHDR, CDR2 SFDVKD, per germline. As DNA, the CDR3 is TGTGCCACCAAGTCATTTTACCAGGAAACGAACACTGAAGCTTTCTTT. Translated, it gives CATKSFYQETNTEAFF.

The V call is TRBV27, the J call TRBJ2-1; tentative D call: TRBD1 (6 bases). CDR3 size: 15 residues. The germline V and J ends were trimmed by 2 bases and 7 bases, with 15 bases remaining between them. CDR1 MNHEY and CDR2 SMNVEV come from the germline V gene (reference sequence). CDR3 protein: CASSLATPQGNEQFF. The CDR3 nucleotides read TGTGCCAGCAGTTTAGCCACTCCCCAGGGGAATGAGCAGTTCTTC.

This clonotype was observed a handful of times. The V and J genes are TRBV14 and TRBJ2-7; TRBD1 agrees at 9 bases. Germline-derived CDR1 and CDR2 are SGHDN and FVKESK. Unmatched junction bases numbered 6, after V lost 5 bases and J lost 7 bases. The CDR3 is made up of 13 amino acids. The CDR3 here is CASSTSTGGEQYF. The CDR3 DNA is TGTGCCAGCAGCACGTCGACAGGGGGGGAGCAGTACTTC. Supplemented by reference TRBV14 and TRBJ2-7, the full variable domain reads EAGVTQFPSHSVIEKGQTVTLRCDPISGHDNLYWYRRVMGKEIKFLLHFVKESKQDESGMPNNRFLAERTGGTYSTLKVQPAELEDSGVYFCASSTSTGGEQYFGPGTRLTVT.

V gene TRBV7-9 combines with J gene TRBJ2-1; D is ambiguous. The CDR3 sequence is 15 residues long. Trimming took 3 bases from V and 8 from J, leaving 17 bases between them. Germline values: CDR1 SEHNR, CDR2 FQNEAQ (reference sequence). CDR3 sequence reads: CASSFSQTRWDEQFF. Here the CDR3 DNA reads TGTGCCAGCAGCTTTTCTCAAACCAGGTGGGATGAGCAGTTCTTC.

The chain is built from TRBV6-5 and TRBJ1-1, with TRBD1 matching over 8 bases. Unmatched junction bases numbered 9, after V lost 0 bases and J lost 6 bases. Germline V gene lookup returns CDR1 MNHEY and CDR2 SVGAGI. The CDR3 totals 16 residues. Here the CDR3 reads CASSYSVGQGASEAFF. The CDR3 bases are TGTGCCAGCAGTTACTCGGTAGGCCAGGGGGCGTCTGAAGCTTTCTTT.

The CDR3 DNA reads TGTGCCAGCAGTACAGCAGGGGGGAGCGGGAATGAGCAGTTCTTC. It specifies CASSTAGGSGNEQFF. The chain couples TRBV27 to TRBJ2-1; D perhaps matches TRBD1 (7 bases). The V end was cut by 5 bases, the J end by 7 bases, with 18 bases between. The germline CDR1 and CDR2 sequences are MNHEY and SMNVEV (reference sequence). This CDR3 is 15 amino acids long.

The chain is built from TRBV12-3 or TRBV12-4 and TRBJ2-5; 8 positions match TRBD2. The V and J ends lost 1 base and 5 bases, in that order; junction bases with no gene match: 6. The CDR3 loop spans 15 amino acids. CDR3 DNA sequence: TGTGCCAGCAGTTTAGTAAGCGGGAGCGGGGAGACCCAGTACTTC. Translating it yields CASSLVSGSGETQYF.

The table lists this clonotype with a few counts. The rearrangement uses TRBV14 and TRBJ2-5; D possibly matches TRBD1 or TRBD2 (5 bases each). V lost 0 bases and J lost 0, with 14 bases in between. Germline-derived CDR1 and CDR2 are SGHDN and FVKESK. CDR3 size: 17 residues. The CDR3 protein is CASSQDLGRRNQETQYF. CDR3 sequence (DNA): TGTGCCAGCAGCCAAGATTTGGGACGGCGAAACCAAGAGACCCAGTACTTC.

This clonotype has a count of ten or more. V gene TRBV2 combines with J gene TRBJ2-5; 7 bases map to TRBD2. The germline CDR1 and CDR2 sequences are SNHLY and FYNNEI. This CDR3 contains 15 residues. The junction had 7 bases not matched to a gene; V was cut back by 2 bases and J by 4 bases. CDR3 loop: CASSELAERGETQYF. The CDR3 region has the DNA TGTGCCAGCAGTGAACTAGCGGAGAGAGGAGAGACCCAGTACTTC.

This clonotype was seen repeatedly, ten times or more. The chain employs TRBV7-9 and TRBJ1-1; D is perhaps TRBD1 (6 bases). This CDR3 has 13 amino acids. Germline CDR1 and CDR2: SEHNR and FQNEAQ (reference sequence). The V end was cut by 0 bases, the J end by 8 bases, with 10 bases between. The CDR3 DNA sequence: TGTGCCAGCAGCTTAGCCACGGGGGCGGAAGCTTTCTTT. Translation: CASSLATGAEAFF.

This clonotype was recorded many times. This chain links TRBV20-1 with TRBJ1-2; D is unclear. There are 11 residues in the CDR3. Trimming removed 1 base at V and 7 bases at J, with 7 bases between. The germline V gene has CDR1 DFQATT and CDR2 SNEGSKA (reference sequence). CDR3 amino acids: CSARGGGGYTF. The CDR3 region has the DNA TGCAGTGCTAGAGGAGGTGGTGGCTACACCTTC.

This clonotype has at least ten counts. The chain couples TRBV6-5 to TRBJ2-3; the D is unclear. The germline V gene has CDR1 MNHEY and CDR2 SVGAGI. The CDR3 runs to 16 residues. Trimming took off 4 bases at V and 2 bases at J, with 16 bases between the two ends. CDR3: CASSSPETIHTDTQYF. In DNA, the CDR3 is TGTGCCAGCAGTTCTCCGGAGACCATACACACAGATACGCAGTATTTT.